The clone carrying this TCR beta chain was seen a single time. Its antigen is unknown. The entry originates in a study of CD4 T cells in relation to SARS-CoV-2 and coronaviruses. Germline V lookup: CDR1 SNHLY, CDR2 FYNNEI. CDR3 length equals 15 residues. Trimming pared 6 bases from V and 3 bases from J, leaving 16 bases between. Some clones are missing from TCRdb's copy, which holds only in-frame ones; the method was immunoSEQ multiplex PCR. The repertoire holds fewer than 15,000 clones, 70% to 85% seen once, with over 10% in the top ten. The unexposed donors gave CD4+ T cells in about 2010-2018, prior to COVID-19. CD4+ T cells were isolated from the cells after around 10 days of culture. As cell numbers allowed, unexposed-donor CD4+ T cells faced SARS-CoV-2 S/N and four cold-coronavirus spikes. Each well had two million PBMCs in around 4.5% human AB serum with IL-2.

The chain combines TRBV2 with TRBJ2-3; D gene unclear. Sample: CD4+ T cells from PBMCs, cultured in vitro. The sequence was obtained from a human donor in good health. The CDR3 here is CASRDRAQLTDTQYF. CDR3 coding DNA: TGTGCCAGCAGAGATAGGGCCCAGCTGACAGATACGCAGTATTTT.